This TCR beta chain stems from a study of regulatory T cells in long-lasting Graves disease. The study's findings and limits: Among persistent patients, a larger number of public clonotypes were shared (around 3,000) than among newly diagnosed patients (roughly 970). Persistent cases favored TRBV28, TRBJ1-2 and TRBJ2-5.

The CDR3 is 15 residues long. V lost 4 bases and J 0 bases, leaving 12 bases between the germline ends. Germline V CDR1 and CDR2: SNHLY, FYNNEI. As to this clonotype: Its antigen is undetermined.

This sample's time point: newly diagnosed GD, antithyroid drugs for less than 3 months. From RNA extracted from PBMCs, the TCR library was made. Construction of the TCR beta libraries employed iRepertoire HTBI primers in conjunction with Arm-PCR of CDR3 regions. One entry per CDR3 protein results from TCRdb running MiXCR on the multiplex PCR reads. The profile shows 200,000 to 250,000 distinct CDR3 sequences, approximately 18% of them singletons. This sample also appeared in a second study, on T cells in Graves' hyperthyroidism and ophthalmopathy.

This sequence was found in a woman aged 30 to 39 with Graves disease. The starting material was peripheral blood mononuclear cells (PBMCs), obtained at new diagnosis, from a patient treated with antithyroid drugs. This chain links TRBV2 with TRBJ2-5; perhaps TRBD2 as D (6 bases). CDR3 bases: TGTGCCAGCAGTGGGCGGGATCGGGACCAAGAGACCCAGTACTTC. It is translated as CASSGRDRDQETQYF.